The sequence of this TCR beta chain was determined in a study of T cell responses to AZD1222 COVID-19 vaccine. Remarks on this clone: Its specificity is not known.

Using immunoSEQ multiplex PCR, the repertoire was profiled, and TCRdb retains in-frame clones only, with some absent. The sample has 90,000 to 110,000 clones, 91% seen once. Study-wide findings and caveats: Across the whole spike, CD4 TCRs peaked at regions 160-218 and 743-854.

The V and J ends lost 7 bases and 4 bases, in that order; junction bases with no gene match: 4. Per germline, CDR1 MNHEY and CDR2 SVGAGI. The CDR3 covers 13 residues. The sample was peripheral blood, taken on day 0 of AZD1222 vaccination. The clonotype was recovered from an adult in good health. The chain has TRBV6-5 and TRBJ1-5, with 7 bases matching TRBD1. CDR3 sequence: CASKGQLNQPQHF. The CDR3 DNA is TGTGCCAGCAAGGGACAGTTGAATCAGCCCCAGCATTTT.